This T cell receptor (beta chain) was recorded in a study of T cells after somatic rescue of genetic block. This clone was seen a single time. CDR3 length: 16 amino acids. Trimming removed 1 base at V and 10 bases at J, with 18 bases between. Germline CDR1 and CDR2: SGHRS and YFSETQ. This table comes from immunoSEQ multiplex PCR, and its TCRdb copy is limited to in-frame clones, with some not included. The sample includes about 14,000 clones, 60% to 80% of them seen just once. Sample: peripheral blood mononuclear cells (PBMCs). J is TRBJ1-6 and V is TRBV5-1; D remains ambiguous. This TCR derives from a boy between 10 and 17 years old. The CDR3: CASSLWPGVTQSPLHF. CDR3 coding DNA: TGCGCCAGCAGCTTGTGGCCAGGAGTAACCCAATCACCCCTCCACTTT.